This TCR beta chain was captured by sequencing in a study of neurological immune-mediated disorders. Study outcomes and limitations: The multiple sclerosis repertoire cluster showed no association with any clinical or MRI feature. The authors stated that larger cohorts are needed.

J was trimmed by 7 bases and V by 8 bases; bases with no gene match: 12. Germline loops: CDR1 SQVTM, CDR2 ANQGSEA. CDR3 length: 14 amino acids. This clonotype was seen at least ten times. No antigen is known for it. The cDNA was generated by 5'RACE with 10-nucleotide random UMIs. MiXCR was run by TCRdb on the 5' RACE reads, yielding one entry per CDR3 protein. This sample has about 74,000 distinct CDR3 sequences, with 4% to 6% found just once. This receptor was taken from a man aged 18-30 years with multiple sclerosis. The chain uses TRBV29-1 and TRBJ2-1; 9 bases line up with TRBD2. The sequenced sample was PBMCs. The CDR3 DNA follows: TGCAGCACCAAGACTAGCGGCAAGGGGAATGAGCAGTTCTTC. Its translation: CSTKTSGKGNEQFF.